In this sample, the clone carrying this TCR beta chain turned up many times. Antigen: not known. This entry comes from a study of T-cell reconstitution after alpha-beta-depleted transplantation in children. The CDR3 runs to 12 residues. Germline assignment: CDR1 SGHTA and CDR2 FQGNSA. V gave up 5 bases and J gave up 4 bases, with 8 bases separating them. Unique molecular identifiers were built into the TCRbeta library. TCRdb re-called the PCR reads through MiXCR, storing one row per CDR3 protein. The sample carries about 160,000 distinct CDR3 sequences, 11% recorded once. Study-level findings and limits: At around two months after transplant, the alpha-beta T cells were reportedly derived from several hundred expanded clones that came from non-depleted graft cells. At day 60, the high TCRbeta diversity found in some patients originated from recipient T cells and thymic progenitors that had survived. By one year post-transplant, T-cell counts and diversity largely arose from T cells that were newly produced.

The sequence was collected from a boy between 2 and 10 years old with acute myeloid leukemia, due to receive a stem cell transplant. The chain links TRBV7-2 to TRBJ2-5, with D perhaps matching TRBD1 or TRBD2 (6 bases each). The starting material was PBMCs, obtained before TCRalphabeta/CD19-depleted stem cell transplant. The CDR3 region has the DNA TGTGCCAGCAGCGGGGGGCGAGAGACCCAGTACTTC. As protein: CASSGGRETQYF.